These 26 T cell receptor beta chains were all obtained from the same sample, sequenced in a study of post-analysis software for immune sequencing data. General study findings and limits: With TRBV5-6, TRBV5-1 and TRBV20-1 included, about five TRBV segments were more frequent in patients than in controls.

Unique molecular identifiers were built into the TCR beta cDNA libraries. Using its own MiXCR run on the PCR reads, TCRdb lists one record per CDR3 protein. The data show 700,000 to 900,000 distinct CDR3 sequences, around 46% seen once. These receptors' targets are unknown. The specimen sequenced was blood. These receptor sequences come from a girl aged 10 to 17 with multiple sclerosis.

Concerning this clonotype itself: Germline is not matched at one junction end, which may reflect a read error. V gene TRBV4-1 combines with J gene TRBJ2-3, with unresolved D. In germline, CDR1 is MGHRA, CDR2 YSYEKL. The CDR3 has 15 amino acids. The CDR3 protein is CAGSRELRSTDTQYF. In DNA form, the CDR3 reads TGCGCCGGCAGCCGAGAACTGCGTAGCACAGATACGCAGTATTTT.

The chain links TRBV4-1 to TRBJ2-5; 12 bases are shared with TRBD1. After removal of 0 bases from V and 6 bases from J, the junction contained 5 bases not matched to a gene. Germline assignment: CDR1 MGHRA and CDR2 YSYEKL. The CDR3 is made up of 16 amino acids. CDR3 DNA sequence: TGCGCCAGCAGCCAAGAGGTGGGACAGGGGGCGCAGACCCAGTACTTC. Translated: CASSQEVGQGAQTQYF.

This clonotype has ten or more counts. The CDR3 region is CASSQSSGANVLTF. CDR3 bases: TGTGCCAGCAGCCAATCATCTGGGGCCAACGTCCTGACTTTC. This sequence joins TRBV7-9 and TRBJ2-6; D uncertain. The CDR3 totals 14 residues. V was clipped by 5 bases and J by 1 base, with 6 bases between them. The V gene's germline CDR1 is SEHNR and CDR2 FQNEAQ (reference sequence).

The chain combines TRBV20-1 with TRBJ2-1; perhaps TRBD2 as D (6 bases). Germline V CDR1 and CDR2: DFQATT, SNEGSKA (reference sequence). The CDR3 is 16 residues long. V lost 0 bases to trimming and J lost 0 bases, with 12 bases between them. This CDR3 is CSARDKLAASYNEQFF. The CDR3 region has the DNA TGCAGTGCTAGAGATAAACTAGCTGCCTCCTACAATGAGCAGTTCTTC.

The rearrangement joins TRBV10-2 to TRBJ1-6; no reliable D call. V was clipped by 6 bases and J by 7 bases, with 13 bases between them. The CDR3 is 14 amino acids. Germline V gene lookup returns CDR1 WSHSY and CDR2 SAAADI. This CDR3 is CASRRIESNSPLHF. CDR3 nucleotide sequence: TGCGCCAGCAGGAGGATCGAGAGCAATTCACCCCTCCACTTT.

The CDR3 is CASSYFGHDMSTDTQYF. The CDR3 DNA reads TGTGCCAGCAGTTACTTCGGCCACGACATGAGCACAGATACGCAGTATTTT. The gene calls are TRBV6-5 and TRBJ2-3; no clear D gene. Trimming left V 1 base short and J 0 bases short, with 14 bases between. The CDR3 spans 17 residues. The germline V gene has CDR1 MNHEY and CDR2 SVGAGI.

CDR3 loop: CASSLEVGSGYTF. The CDR3 nucleotides are TGCGCCAGCAGCTTGGAGGTAGGGAGCGGCTACACCTTC. V and J are TRBV5-1 and TRBJ1-2; D is ambiguous. V was pared by 0 bases and J by 8 bases, with 11 bases between. The CDR3 is made up of 13 amino acids. In germline, CDR1 is SGHRS, CDR2 YFSETQ. The whole variable domain, filled in from reference TRBV5-1 and TRBJ1-2, reads KAGVTQTPRYLIKTRGQQVTLSCSPISGHRSVSWYQQTPGQGLQFLFEYFSETQRNKGNFPGRFSGRQFSNSRSEMNVSTLELGDSALYLCASSLEVGSGYTFGSGTRLTVV.

This clonotype showed up just a few times. V is TRBV9 and J is TRBJ2-7; D perhaps matches TRBD1 (6 bases). Germline CDR1 and CDR2: SGDLS and YYNGEE. Trimming removed 1 base at V and 0 bases at J, with 8 bases between. CDR3 length: 14 residues. CDR3 DNA: TGTGCCAGCAGCGTAACGGGACACTCCTACGAGCAGTACTTC. Translation: CASSVTGHSYEQYF.

This chain uses TRBV28 with TRBJ2-7; D unresolved. Trimming left V 5 bases short and J 3 bases short, with 14 bases between. Germline CDR1 is MDHEN and CDR2 is SYDVKM. This CDR3 has 14 residues. The CDR3 spells CASSPSITVYEQYF. In DNA, the CDR3 is TGTGCCAGCAGTCCTTCGATAACAGTCTACGAGCAGTACTTC.

This sequence joins TRBV10-3 and TRBJ2-1; no reliable D call. CDR1 is ENHRY and CDR2 is SYGVKD in the germline V gene. The CDR3 has 13 residues. The V end was cut by 9 bases, the J end by 5 bases, with 14 bases between. CDR3 in amino acids: CAIKSPNNNEQFF. The CDR3 DNA reads as TGTGCCATAAAGAGCCCCAACAACAATGAGCAGTTCTTC.

In its sample, this clonotype was seen a few times. J is TRBJ1-2 and V is TRBV9; TRBD1 might be the D (5 bases). The CDR3 runs 15 residues. The V gene lost 2 bases and the J gene lost 7 bases, with 18 bases spanning the gap. CDR1 is SGDLS and CDR2 is YYNGEE in the germline V gene. The CDR3 DNA follows: TGTGCCAGCAGCGTTCGGGACTCCCCTGGGGGTGGCTACACCTTC. It specifies CASSVRDSPGGGYTF.

V usage is TRBV28 and J usage is TRBJ2-1; 9 nucleotides match TRBD2. This CDR3 is 15 amino acids long. Germline-derived CDR1 and CDR2 are MDHEN and SYDVKM. V lost 5 bases to trimming and J lost 8 bases; unmatched junction nucleotides: 10. CDR3 bases: TGTGCCAGCAGTCCCTTAGCGGGGGCCTATGATGAGCAGTTCTTC. Translated: CASSPLAGAYDEQFF.

The J gene is TRBJ2-1, the V gene TRBV12-3 or TRBV12-4; D is perhaps TRBD2 (6 bases). The CDR3 has 15 residues. Trimming removed 7 bases at V and 7 bases at J, with 20 bases between. The CDR3 reads CASTLGLAKTNEQFF. CDR3 bases: TGTGCCAGCACCCTGGGGCTAGCGAAGACAAATGAGCAGTTCTTC.

CDR3 loop: CASSYVGEAFF. The CDR3, as DNA: TGTGCCAGCAGTTACGTTGGTGAAGCTTTCTTT. This chain links TRBV6-2 or TRBV6-3 with TRBJ1-1; D not resolved. The CDR3 is made up of 11 amino acids. The V gene lost 2 bases and the J gene lost 7 bases, with 5 bases spanning the gap. Germline lookup yields CDR1 MNHEY and CDR2 SVGEGT.

The rearrangement links TRBV12-3 or TRBV12-4 to TRBJ2-7; 11 bases map to TRBD2. Trimming removed 6 bases from V and 3 bases from J; junction bases left unmatched: 7. CDR3 size: 15 residues. CDR3 sequence (DNA): TGTGCCAGCAGGCGAGGGGGGACTAGCGGCTACGAGCAGTACTTC. It codes for CASRRGGTSGYEQYF.

This clonotype was counted only a few times. The chain couples TRBV5-1 to TRBJ2-5; D possibly corresponds to TRBD1 (5 bases). The J call may not be correct, given that the DNA end is closer to TRBJ2-7. Germline V CDR1 and CDR2: SGHRS, YFSETQ. CDR3 length equals 12 residues. The CDR3 nucleotides are TGCGCCAGTTCGGACCTAGGGGTCGAGCAGTACTTC. Its protein is CASSDLGVEQYF.

The rearrangement uses TRBV9 and TRBJ1-2, with D possibly matching TRBD1 (5 bases). Looked up from germline, CDR1 is SGDLS and CDR2 is YYNGEE. The CDR3 extends over 15 amino acids. Deletions cut 0 bases from V and 0 bases from J, with 9 bases between. The CDR3 loop reads CASSVGDGANYGYTF. DNA for the CDR3: TGTGCCAGCAGCGTAGGGGACGGAGCTAACTATGGCTACACCTTC.

The V call is TRBV20-1, the J call TRBJ2-7, with a weak D call TRBD2 (5 bases). Looked up from germline, CDR1 is DFQATT and CDR2 is SNEGSKA (reference sequence). Trimming left V 0 bases short and J 4 bases short, with 13 bases between. The CDR3 runs 14 residues. Here the CDR3 reads CSARDSVAPYEQYF. CDR3 nucleotides: TGCAGTGCTAGAGATTCGGTAGCGCCTTACGAGCAGTACTTC.

The chain employs TRBV7-6 and TRBJ2-1, with TRBD2 matching 13 bases. CDR1 and CDR2 from the germline V gene are SGHVS and FNYEAQ. The CDR3 is 15 residues long. Trimming removed 1 base from V and 13 bases from J; junction bases left unmatched: 7. CDR3 nucleotide sequence: TGTGCCAGCAGCTTAGTTGGACTAGCGGGAGAGACCCAGTTCTTC. It translates to CASSLVGLAGETQFF.

A note on this clonotype: This may come from a read error, since a much larger clone is one base off. V gene TRBV20-1 combines with J gene TRBJ2-7, with D tentatively TRBD1 (5 bases). The germline gives CDR1 DFQATT, CDR2 SNEGSKA (reference sequence). V gave up 8 bases and J gave up 5 bases, with 19 bases separating them. CDR3 length: 13 amino acids. The CDR3 loop reads CSTRCRVGDEQYF. The CDR3 nucleotides read TGCAGTACGAGGTGCAGGGTAGGGGACGAGCAGTACTTC.

This clonotype has only a few counts. The gene calls are TRBV3-1 and TRBJ1-1; TRBD1 matches 10 bases. After removal of 3 bases from V and 9 bases from J, the junction contained 7 bases not matched to a gene. Germline V lookup: CDR1 LGHDT, CDR2 YNNKEL (reference sequence). CDR3 size: 14 residues. CDR3 region: CASSHPPDRGKAFF. DNA for the CDR3: TGTGCCAGCAGCCACCCCCCGGACAGGGGGAAAGCTTTCTTT.

In its sample, this clonotype was seen a few times. This chain joins TRBV20-1 and TRBJ1-6, with 7 positions matching TRBD1. The CDR3 extends over 12 amino acids. The V segment lost 6 bases and the J segment 10 bases; nucleotides outside the gene matches: 6. Looked up from germline, CDR1 is DFQATT and CDR2 is SNEGSKA (reference sequence). CDR3 nucleotides: TGCAGTGCCACAGGGGTTGACTCACCCCTCCACTTT. Translating it yields CSATGVDSPLHF.

This clonotype was counted a few times. The chain combines TRBV29-1 with TRBJ1-2; D unresolved. The CDR3 loop spans 16 amino acids. The V gene's germline CDR1 is SQVTM and CDR2 ANQGSEA. V was shortened by 0 bases and J by 2 bases, with 16 bases between the two germline ends. The CDR3 nucleotides are TGCAGCGTTGAAGACCGGGCCGACGAAGGGAACTATGGCTACACCTTC. Translating it yields CSVEDRADEGNYGYTF. The full variable domain, completed using reference TRBV29-1 and TRBJ1-2, is SAVISQKPSRDICQRGTSLTIQCQVDSQVTMMFWYRQQPGQSLTLIATANQGSEATYESGFVIDKFPISRPNLTFSTLTVSNMSPEDSSIYLCSVEDRADEGNYGYTFGSGTRLTVV.

CDR3 amino acids: CATVTGESLNYGYTF. CDR3 nucleotide sequence: TGTGCCACCGTTACGGGTGAATCTCTCAACTATGGCTACACCTTC. J is TRBJ1-2 and V is TRBV10-3; D is unclear. Trimming shortened V by 10 bases and J by 2 bases, and 20 bases separated the two germline ends. This CDR3 spans 15 amino acids. Germline CDR1 ENHRY, CDR2 SYGVKD.

The chain uses TRBV5-1 and TRBJ2-3; maybe TRBD2 (5 bases). The germline V gene encodes CDR1 SGHRS and CDR2 YFSETQ. V lost 1 base, J lost 3 bases, and 12 bases lay in between. The CDR3 is 15 amino acids. The chain's CDR3 is CASSLSGDRTDTQYF. CDR3 sequence (DNA): TGCGCCAGCAGCTTGTCCGGGGATAGGACAGATACGCAGTATTTT.

This sequence joins TRBV5-1 and TRBJ2-2; no definite D call. Germline lookup yields CDR1 SGHRS and CDR2 YFSETQ. V was cut by 2 bases and J by 1 base, with 12 bases left in between. This CDR3 comprises 16 residues. The CDR3 nucleotides read TGCGCCAGCAGCTTAGGCGCCTATAAGAACACCGGGGAGCTGTTTTTT. Protein product: CASSLGAYKNTGELFF. Variable domain in full (rest from reference TRBV5-1 and TRBJ2-2): KAGVTQTPRYLIKTRGQQVTLSCSPISGHRSVSWYQQTPGQGLQFLFEYFSETQRNKGNFPGRFSGRQFSNSRSEMNVSTLELGDSALYLCASSLGAYKNTGELFFGEGSRLTVL.